This T cell receptor (beta chain) emerged from a study of early stage breast cancer tumors (dated by TCRdb to the late 2010s). In terms of the full investigation: Of the roughly 15 invasive breast tumors, roughly 12 were found to be estrogen receptor-positive, progesterone receptor-positive and HER2-negative. The samples as a whole yielded about 2,400,000 detected templates, corresponding to roughly 1.1 million unique clonotypes. On average, each sample got roughly 9.7-fold read coverage. About 70% of the 12 ER+/PR+/HER2- tumors were invasive ductal carcinomas, while the other four were invasive lobular carcinomas. Study-level results and caveats: Enriched TCRB sequences shared across patients were mostly commonly generated sequences, unlikely to play an important role in the tumor microenvironment. Chain pairing and functional markers such as CD4, CD8 and FOXP3 were missed by bulk genomic DNA sequencing of unsorted cells. Analysis by tumor subtype was prevented by the small cohort size. Compared with adjacent normal breast tissue, tumors had about 2.5-fold higher T cell density and higher clonality. Repertoires from blood resembled normal breast more closely than tumor, and using blood as a reference for each tissue separated tumor from normal in about 85% of the 16 patients.

A note on this clone: Its specific antigen is unknown. No base-level quality is on record; no much larger clone is a single base apart.

Two independent genomic DNA replicates were amplified for each sample, with roughly 0.5 ug used for blood and approximately 1.5 ug for tumor or normal breast. Following the manufacturer's instructions, the ImmunoSeq Intro kit was used to carry out TCRB sequencing on genomic DNA. For absolute quantification, the approximately 32-cycle multiplex PCR included proprietary primers along with spike-in control sequences. Single-end 150-bp reads were used to sequence an 87-bp fragment covering the CDR3 and the flanking V and J genes. Each lane of an Illumina MiSeq using version 3.0 chemistry carried seven multiplexed samples, with two replicates per sample. The study's processing was this. Raw data were processed by the vendor's proprietary pipeline, with both replicates merged into one result per sample. Clonotypes were defined as productive rearrangements sharing the V-gene family, CDR3 amino acid sequence and J-gene segment. Clonality was computed as 1 minus the normalized Shannon entropy (Pielou evenness) of TCRB abundances. T cell density was estimated by dividing total templates by the number of input cells inferred from the DNA input amount. Recon with default parameters was used to estimate total repertoire diversity and clonality. A clonotype was considered tumor-enriched if its abundance in tumor exceeded 0.1% and was at least 32-fold higher than its abundance in normal breast. In its TCRdb copy, this immuneACCESS table keeps in-frame sequences only and misses some clones. Where compared with another copy, unresolved V genes explain less than half of these, and the others have no known cause. V and J calls and clone size are as listed in that table; D and trimming were resolved from the DNA. The sample table shows about 72,000 clones, and approximately 79% are seen once. Jointly, the top ten make up roughly 3% of the sample.

The study profiled bulk TCR beta-chain repertoires in matched peripheral blood, tumor and adjacent normal breast tissue taken from about 15 patients with early-stage breast cancer. Before surgery, roughly 4.5-11 mL of whole blood was collected into EDTA tubes and then processed within 2 hours. Peripheral blood mononuclear cells were isolated by Ficoll-Paque centrifugation in SepMate-50 tubes. PBMCs were cryopreserved in aliquots of roughly 2 to 4.5 million cells in approximately 90% FBS with 10% DMSO and kept in liquid nitrogen. Genomic DNA was extracted with the Qiagen AllPrep DNA/RNA Mini kit. A distance of 12 bases separates the germline ends of V and J, which lose 11 bases and 3 bases respectively. CDR1 and CDR2, looked up from the germline V gene, are SGHAT and FQNNGV. Its CDR3 holds 12 amino acids, cysteine through phenylalanine. Only CDR3 DNA is held: 36 bases, read in frame from base 1.

The sequence links TRBV11-2 to TRBJ2-3; the D segment could be TRBD2, given 5 matching bases. This TCR derives from a person in their sixties with breast cancer. What was sequenced was blood. The CDR3 is CASQGGTDTQYF. The nucleotide sequence is given as TGTGCCTCCCAAGGAGGTACAGATACGCAGTATTTT.